Listed below are T cell receptor beta chains from one sample, sequenced in a study of T cell responses to AZD1222 COVID-19 vaccine. Clones were read by immunoSEQ multiplex PCR, and TCRdb kept only the in-frame ones, dropping some. This sample carries approximately 20,000 clones, roughly 82% of them seen once, and the ten largest clones take around 41%. The sample was peripheral blood, taken on day 0 of AZD1222 vaccination. The source is an adult in good health. CDR3s include the opening cysteine and the closing phenylalanine or tryptophan. The D gene is left open where the match is weak. Rows may omit the clone size; those that give it use once, few, many or a size class.

j_gene | v_gene | d_gene | abundance | len | CDR3aa | CDR3nt
TRBJ2-3 | TRBV7-2 | TRBD2 | NA | 15 | CASSSGTSAADTQYF | TGTGCCAGCAGTTCCGGGACTAGCGCGGCAGATACGCAGTATTTT
TRBJ1-5 | TRBV5-4 | TRBD1 | few | 14 | CASSRQGMDQPQHF | TGTGCCAGCAGCCGACAGGGAATGGATCAGCCCCAGCATTTT
TRBJ2-3 | TRBV19 | TRBD2 | NA | 15 | CASNLGGRGADTQYF | TGTGCCAGTAATCTGGGGGGGCGGGGGGCAGATACGCAGTATTTT
TRBJ2-5 | TRBV7-9 | TRBD1 | NA | 14 | CASSLTGSQETQYF | TGTGCCAGCAGCTTGACAGGGTCTCAAGAGACCCAGTACTTC
TRBJ2-6 | TRBV11-2 | NA | NA | 13 | CASGRRGANVLTF | TGTGCCAGCGGCCGTCGGGGGGCCAACGTCCTGACTTTC
TRBJ2-1 | TRBV4-1 | NA | NA | 15 | CASSLEGRSYNEQFF | TGCGCCAGCAGCCTGGAGGGCCGGTCCTACAATGAGCAGTTCTTC
TRBJ1-2 | TRBV7-9 | NA | few | 15 | CASSFIQDPNYGYTF | TGTGCCAGCAGCTTCATTCAGGATCCTAACTATGGCTACACCTTC
TRBJ2-1 | TRBV19 | NA | NA | 15 | CASSPPGLDFYEQFF | TGTGCCAGTAGTCCCCCGGGACTGGATTTTTATGAGCAGTTCTTC
TRBJ2-5 | TRBV27 | TRBD2 | NA | 13 | CASSTGLRGTQYF | TGTGCCAGCAGTACGGGACTAAGGGGGACCCAGTACTTC
TRBJ1-2 | TRBV28 | NA | NA | 13 | CASSKTVNYGYTF | TGTGCCAGCAGTAAGACAGTTAACTATGGCTACACCTTC
TRBJ1-1 | TRBV6-2/TRBV6-3 | NA | NA | 17 | CASTPEGRTPRRGSAFF | TGTGCCAGCACCCCCGAGGGCAGGACGCCCCGACGGGGGTCGGCTTTCTTT
TRBJ1-1 | TRBV5-1 | TRBD1 | once | 14 | CATSPGQGHTEAFF | TGCGCCACTAGCCCGGGACAGGGCCACACTGAAGCTTTCTTT
TRBJ1-1 | TRBV5-4 | NA | NA | 12 | CASSSMNTEAFF | TGTGCCAGCAGCTCTATGAACACTGAAGCTTTCTTT
TRBJ1-2 | TRBV7-2 | NA | once | 13 | CASSLVTESGYTF | TGTGCCAGCAGCTTAGTAACCGAATCGGGCTACACCTTC
TRBJ2-2 | TRBV5-4 | NA | few | 17 | CASSLSDIYLHPGELFF | TGTGCCAGCAGCTTGTCCGACATCTACCTCCACCCCGGGGAGCTGTTTTTT
TRBJ1-4 | TRBV7-8 | NA | few | 15 | CASSLGAGAHEKLFF | TGTGCCAGCAGCTTAGGGGCAGGGGCTCATGAAAAACTGTTTTTT
TRBJ1-5 | TRBV6-5 | NA | few | 15 | CASSLRGGESQPQHF | TGTGCCAGCTCCTTAAGAGGGGGGGAGTCTCAGCCCCAGCATTTT
TRBJ2-1 | TRBV16 | NA | NA | 13 | CASSQSPRNEQFF | TGTGCCAGCAGCCAATCCCCCAGGAATGAGCAGTTCTTC
TRBJ2-2 | TRBV6-1 | TRBD1 | NA | 14 | CASSELQGPGELFF | TGTGCCAGCAGTGAACTACAGGGGCCCGGGGAGCTGTTTTTT
TRBJ1-6 | TRBV9 | NA | NA | 14 | CASSADSVNSPLHF | TGTGCCAGCAGCGCCGACAGCGTTAATTCACCCCTCCACTTT
TRBJ2-7 | TRBV19 | TRBD2 | NA | 16 | CASSINSASGVYEQYF | TGTGCCAGTAGTATAAACTCGGCTAGCGGGGTGTACGAGCAGTACTTC
TRBJ2-1 | TRBV19 | TRBD1 | once | 17 | CASSALSGTGAYNEQFF | TGTGCCAGTAGTGCACTATCCGGGACAGGGGCCTACAATGAGCAGTTCTTC
TRBJ1-2 | TRBV18 | NA | once | 14 | CASSPQGSQYGYTF | TGTGCCAGCTCACCCCAGGGGTCGCAATATGGCTACACCTTC
TRBJ2-1 | TRBV10-3 | NA | NA | 17 | CAISEPMSNSSYNEQFF | TGTGCCATCAGTGAGCCCATGAGTAATAGCTCCTACAATGAGCAGTTCTTC
TRBJ2-3 | TRBV3-1/TRBV3-2 | NA | NA | 14 | CASSPPGSADTQYF | TGTGCCAGCAGCCCCCCAGGCAGCGCAGATACGCAGTATTTT
TRBJ2-1 | TRBV15 | NA | NA | 16 | CATGFGAASSYNEQFF | TGTGCCACCGGCTTCGGAGCCGCCAGCTCCTACAATGAGCAGTTCTTC
TRBJ2-7 | TRBV4-3 | TRBD1 | NA | 15 | CASSPTDLQGSEQYF | TGCGCCAGCAGCCCAACGGACTTACAGGGGAGCGAGCAGTACTTC
TRBJ1-1 | TRBV19 | TRBD1 | few | 13 | CASSIPRTGEAFF | TGTGCCAGTAGTATTCCCCGGACAGGGGAAGCTTTCTTT
TRBJ1-2 | TRBV6-1 | TRBD1 | NA | 15 | CASSERDRRLYGYTF | TGTGCCAGCAGTGAGCGGGACAGAAGGTTGTATGGCTACACCTTC